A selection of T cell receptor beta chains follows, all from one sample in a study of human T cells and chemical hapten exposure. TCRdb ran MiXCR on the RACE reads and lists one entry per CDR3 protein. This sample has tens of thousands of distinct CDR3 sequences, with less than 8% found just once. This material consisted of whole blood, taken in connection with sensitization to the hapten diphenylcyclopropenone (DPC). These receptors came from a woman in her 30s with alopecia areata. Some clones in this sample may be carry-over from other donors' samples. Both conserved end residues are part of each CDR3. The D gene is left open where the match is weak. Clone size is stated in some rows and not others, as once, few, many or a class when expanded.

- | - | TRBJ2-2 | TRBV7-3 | TGTGCCAGCAGCTTCCGCGGGGCCTCCCTTGTCGGGGAGCTGTTTTTT | CASSFRGASLVGELFF
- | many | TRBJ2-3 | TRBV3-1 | TGTGCCAGCAGCCCCCAACCCTACTTCGGTGGAGATACGCAGTATTTT | CASSPQPYFGGDTQYF
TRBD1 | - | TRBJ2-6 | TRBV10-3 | TGTGCCATCAGCCGAACGGGACAGGGAGCTGGGGCCAACGTCCTGACTTTC | CAISRTGQGAGANVLTF
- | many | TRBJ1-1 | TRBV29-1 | TGCAGCGTTGATCTGTCCGGATTGAACACTGAAGCTTTCTTT | CSVDLSGLNTEAFF
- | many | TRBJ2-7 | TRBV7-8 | TGTGCCAGCAGCTTAGTTGGGCGGGAAGCAAGCTACGAGCAGTACTTC | CASSLVGREASYEQYF
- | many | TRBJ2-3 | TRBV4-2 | TGTGCCAGCAGCCCGAATCGGGGTACAGATACGCAGTATTTT | CASSPNRGTDTQYF
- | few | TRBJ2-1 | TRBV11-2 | TGTGCCAGCAGCTTAGTGAGGAAAGACCCCTACAATGAGCAGTTCTTC | CASSLVRKDPYNEQFF
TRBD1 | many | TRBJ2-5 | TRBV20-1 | TGCAGTGCTGTTCATCGGGACAGGGGCCAAGAGACCCAGTACTTC | CSAVHRDRGQETQYF
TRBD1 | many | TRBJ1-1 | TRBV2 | TGTGCCAGCAGTGAGGGACAGGGGGCGTCTTTACAAGCTTTCTTT | CASSEGQGASLQAFF
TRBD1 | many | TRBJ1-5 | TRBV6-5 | TGTGCCAGCAGACCGACAGGGAATAGCAATCAGCCCCAGCATTTT | CASRPTGNSNQPQHF
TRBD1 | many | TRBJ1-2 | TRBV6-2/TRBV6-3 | TGTGCCAGCACTGGGACAGACTCTAACTATGGCTACACCTTC | CASTGTDSNYGYTF
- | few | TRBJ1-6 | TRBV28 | TGTGCCAGCAGTTTTGAGGGAGCCTATTCACCCCTCCACTTT | CASSFEGAYSPLHF
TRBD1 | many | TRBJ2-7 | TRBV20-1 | TGCAGTGCTACCCGGACAGGGTTGAACTCCTACGAGCAGTACTTC | CSATRTGLNSYEQYF